Each of the 9 T cell receptor beta chains below was sequenced from the same sample in a study of T cell responses to AZD1222 COVID-19 vaccine. Measured with immunoSEQ multiplex PCR; TCRdb has only the in-frame clones, and not every one. The sample has approximately 92,000 clones; roughly 87% are singletons. Specimen: peripheral blood, collected on day 0 of AZD1222 vaccination. All receptors come from an adult in good health.

V gene TRBV9 combines with J gene TRBJ1-2; D possibly corresponds to TRBD1 (5 bases). The CDR3 is 14 amino acids. Trimming cost V 0 bases and J 2 bases, with 8 bases left between them. In germline, CDR1 is SGDLS, CDR2 YYNGEE. CDR3 loop: CASSVARENYGYTF. CDR3 sequence (DNA): TGTGCCAGCAGCGTAGCCAGGGAAAACTATGGCTACACCTTC.

V gene TRBV12-5 combines with J gene TRBJ1-6, with a tentative D call TRBD1 (5 bases). V lost 5 bases, J lost 0 bases, and 5 bases lay in between. Germline lookup yields CDR1 LGHNT and CDR2 FRNRAP. There are 14 residues in the CDR3. In DNA form, the CDR3 reads TGTGCTAGTGGTCAGGGCTCCTATAATTCACCCCTCCACTTT. Translating gives CASGQGSYNSPLHF.

This rearrangement joins TRBV5-6 to TRBJ1-2; 9 positions agree with TRBD1. The germline V gene encodes CDR1 SGHDT and CDR2 YYEEEE. The CDR3 length is 16 residues. J lost 7 bases, V lost 1 base, and 11 bases had no gene match. This chain's CDR3 is CASSLPFNRGRGGYTF. The DNA of the CDR3 is TGTGCCAGCAGCTTGCCCTTTAACAGGGGGCGAGGTGGCTACACCTTC.

The rearrangement uses TRBV2 and TRBJ2-7, with 11 nucleotides matching TRBD1. V shed 6 bases and J 6 bases; nucleotides not matched to a gene: 10. Per the germline V gene, CDR1 is SNHLY and CDR2 is FYNNEI. This CDR3 contains 15 residues. CDR3 sequence reads: CASRAWTGGLFEQYF. CDR3 nucleotides: TGTGCCAGCAGGGCCTGGACAGGGGGCCTTTTCGAGCAGTACTTC.

This chain uses TRBV7-3 with TRBJ1-6, with a tentative D call TRBD1 (5 bases). Germline CDR1 SGHTA, CDR2 FQGTGA. The CDR3 is 15 amino acids. Trimming left V 1 base short and J 14 bases short, with 18 bases between. CDR3 protein: CASSLSPGSGSSLHF. CDR3 nucleotide sequence: TGTGCCAGCAGCTTAAGTCCCGGGTCAGGGTCTTCCCTCCACTTT.

The chain is built from TRBV6-2 or TRBV6-3 and TRBJ2-3; 8 bases align to TRBD1. Germline trimming cut 2 bases from V and 0 bases from J; bases unmatched to any gene: 13. Germline-derived CDR1 and CDR2 are MNHEY and SVGEGT. The CDR3 covers 19 residues. In DNA form, the CDR3 reads TGTGCCAGCAGTTACCCAGACAGGGGTCCAAACCCGAGCACAGATACGCAGTATTTT. It yields the protein CASSYPDRGPNPSTDTQYF.

The chain is built from TRBV14 and TRBJ1-2; 9 nucleotides agree with TRBD1. Germline V gene sequence: CDR1 SGHDN, CDR2 FVKESK. This CDR3 is built from 18 residues. V was clipped by 0 bases and J by 2 bases; unmatched bases: 10. CDR3 nucleotides: TGTGCCAGCAGCCAAGACCCTAGAGGAACAGGGGGCAACTATGGCTACACCTTC. This gives the protein CASSQDPRGTGGNYGYTF.

The V and J genes are TRBV6-5 and TRBJ2-1; D gene ambiguous. This CDR3 spans 13 amino acids. Germline V CDR1 and CDR2: MNHEY, SVGAGI. Between the trimmed V and J ends, which lost 5 bases and 8 bases, there was a span of 13 bases. The DNA of the CDR3 is TGTGCCAGCAGTCTATACCTGGAAGATGAGCAGTTCTTC. As protein: CASSLYLEDEQFF.

The chain recombines TRBV4-3 with TRBJ2-5; tentative D call: TRBD1 (5 bases). V shed 2 bases and J shed 1 base, with 11 bases lying between them. The CDR3 length is 15 residues. The V gene's germline CDR1 is LGHNA and CDR2 YSLEER. CDR3 coding DNA: TGCGCCAGCAGCCAACACTCAAGGGGCCAAGAGACCCAGTACTTC. Amino acids: CASSQHSRGQETQYF.